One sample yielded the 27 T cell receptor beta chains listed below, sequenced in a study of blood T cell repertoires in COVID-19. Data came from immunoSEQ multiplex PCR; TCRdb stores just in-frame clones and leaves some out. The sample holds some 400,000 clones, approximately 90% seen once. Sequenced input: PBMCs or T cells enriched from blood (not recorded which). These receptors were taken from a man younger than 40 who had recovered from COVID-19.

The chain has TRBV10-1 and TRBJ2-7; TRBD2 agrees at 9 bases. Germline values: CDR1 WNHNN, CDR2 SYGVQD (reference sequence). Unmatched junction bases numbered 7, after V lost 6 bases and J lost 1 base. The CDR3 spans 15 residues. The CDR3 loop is CASSVGLAYSYEQYF. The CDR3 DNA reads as TGCGCCAGCAGCGTAGGACTAGCGTATTCCTACGAGCAGTACTTC.

The CDR3 reads CASWDTDSYEQYF. The CDR3, as DNA: TGTGCCAGCTGGGACACCGACTCCTACGAGCAGTACTTC. The chain recombines TRBV28 with TRBJ2-7; maybe TRBD1 (6 bases). The CDR3 is 13 amino acids. Germline loops: CDR1 MDHEN, CDR2 SYDVKM. Trimming pared 8 bases from V and 0 bases from J, leaving 11 bases between. Drawing the rest from reference TRBV28 and TRBJ2-7, the complete variable domain is DVKVTQSSRYLVKRTGEKVFLECVQDMDHENMFWYRQDPGLGLRLIYFSYDVKMKEKGDIPEGYSVSREKKERFSLILESASTNQTSMYLCASWDTDSYEQYFGPGTRLTVT.

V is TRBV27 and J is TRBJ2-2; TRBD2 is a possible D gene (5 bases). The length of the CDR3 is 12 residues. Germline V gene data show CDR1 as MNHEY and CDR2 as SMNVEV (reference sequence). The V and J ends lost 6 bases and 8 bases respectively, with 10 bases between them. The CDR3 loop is CASRPPGGELFF. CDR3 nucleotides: TGTGCCAGCAGACCCCCGGGAGGGGAGCTGTTTTTT.

CDR3 amino acids: CASSVAGQSTGELFF. The CDR3 nucleotides read TGTGCCAGCAGCGTAGCTGGACAGAGCACCGGGGAGCTGTTTTTT. This rearrangement joins TRBV9 to TRBJ2-2, with a tentative D call TRBD1 (6 bases). The CDR3 covers 15 residues. Between the trimmed V and J ends, which lost 0 bases and 4 bases, there was a span of 10 bases. Germline CDR1 SGDLS, CDR2 YYNGEE.

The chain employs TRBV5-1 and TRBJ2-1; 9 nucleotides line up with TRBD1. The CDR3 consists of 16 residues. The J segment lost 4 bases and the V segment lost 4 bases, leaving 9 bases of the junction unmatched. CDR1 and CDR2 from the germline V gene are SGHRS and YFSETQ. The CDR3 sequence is CASSTSGTGRYNEQFF. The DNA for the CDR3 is TGCGCCAGCAGCACCTCCGGGACAGGGCGATACAATGAGCAGTTCTTC.

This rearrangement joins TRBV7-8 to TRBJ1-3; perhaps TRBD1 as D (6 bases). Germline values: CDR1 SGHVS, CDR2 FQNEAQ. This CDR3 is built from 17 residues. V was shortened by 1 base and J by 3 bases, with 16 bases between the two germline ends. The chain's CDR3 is CASSLGGQGAYGNTIYF. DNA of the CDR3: TGTGCCAGCAGCTTAGGGGGGCAGGGAGCTTATGGAAACACCATATATTTT.

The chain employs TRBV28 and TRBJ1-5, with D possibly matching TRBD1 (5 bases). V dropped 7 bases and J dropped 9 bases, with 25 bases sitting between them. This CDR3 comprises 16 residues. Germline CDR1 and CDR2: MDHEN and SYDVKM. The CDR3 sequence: CASTTIRDWPGRPQHF. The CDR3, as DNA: TGTGCCAGCACCACCATCCGGGACTGGCCAGGAAGGCCCCAGCATTTT.

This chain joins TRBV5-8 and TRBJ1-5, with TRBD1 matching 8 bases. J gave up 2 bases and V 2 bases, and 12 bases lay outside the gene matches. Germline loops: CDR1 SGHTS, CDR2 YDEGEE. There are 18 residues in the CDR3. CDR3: CASSLHRTGPGGNQPQHF. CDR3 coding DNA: TGTGCCAGCAGCTTACACAGGACAGGGCCCGGCGGCAATCAGCCCCAGCATTTT.

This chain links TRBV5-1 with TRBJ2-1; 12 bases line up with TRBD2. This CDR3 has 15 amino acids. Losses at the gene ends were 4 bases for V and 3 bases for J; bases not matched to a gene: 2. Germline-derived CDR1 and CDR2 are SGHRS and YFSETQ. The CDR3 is CASSTTSGSYNEQFF. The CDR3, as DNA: TGCGCCAGCAGCACGACTAGCGGGAGCTACAATGAGCAGTTCTTC.

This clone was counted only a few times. DNA for the CDR3: TGTGCCAGCAGTGACGGGACTAGCGGGACCGGGGAGCTGTTTTTT. This codes for CASSDGTSGTGELFF. The chain couples TRBV6-4 to TRBJ2-2, with TRBD2 matching 12 bases. CDR1 is MRHNA, CDR2 SNTAGT, per germline. The CDR3 has 15 residues. Trimming cost V 2 bases and J 5 bases; bases outside gene matches: 0.

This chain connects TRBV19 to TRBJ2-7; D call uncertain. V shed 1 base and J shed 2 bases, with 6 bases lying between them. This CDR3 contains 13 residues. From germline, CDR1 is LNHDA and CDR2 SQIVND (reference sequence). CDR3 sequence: CASSIGPAYEQYF. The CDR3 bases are TGTGCCAGTAGTATAGGTCCAGCCTACGAGCAGTACTTC.

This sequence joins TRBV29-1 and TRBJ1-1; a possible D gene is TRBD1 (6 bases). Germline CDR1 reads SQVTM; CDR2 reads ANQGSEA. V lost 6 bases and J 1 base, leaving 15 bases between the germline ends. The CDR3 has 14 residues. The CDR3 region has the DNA TGCAGCGTAGCACTACAGGGCCAGAACACTGAAGCTTTCTTT. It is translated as CSVALQGQNTEAFF. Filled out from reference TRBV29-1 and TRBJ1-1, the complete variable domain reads SAVISQKPSRDICQRGTSLTIQCQVDSQVTMMFWYRQQPGQSLTLIATANQGSEATYESGFVIDKFPISRPNLTFSTLTVSNMSPEDSSIYLCSVALQGQNTEAFFGQGTRLTVV.

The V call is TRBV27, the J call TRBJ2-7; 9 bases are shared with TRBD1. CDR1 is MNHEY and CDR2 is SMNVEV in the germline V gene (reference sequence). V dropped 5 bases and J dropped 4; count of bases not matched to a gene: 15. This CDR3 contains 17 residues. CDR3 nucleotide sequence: TGTGCCAGCAGTCATATGCCGACAGGGGGGCTTTGGTACGAGCAGTACTTC. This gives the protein CASSHMPTGGLWYEQYF.

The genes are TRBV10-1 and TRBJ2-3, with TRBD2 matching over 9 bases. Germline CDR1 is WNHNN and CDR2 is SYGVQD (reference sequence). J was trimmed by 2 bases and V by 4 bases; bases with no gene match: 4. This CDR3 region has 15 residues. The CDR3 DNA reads TGCGCCAGCAGTGCGGCTAGCGGGGCCACAGATACGCAGTATTTT. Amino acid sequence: CASSAASGATDTQYF.

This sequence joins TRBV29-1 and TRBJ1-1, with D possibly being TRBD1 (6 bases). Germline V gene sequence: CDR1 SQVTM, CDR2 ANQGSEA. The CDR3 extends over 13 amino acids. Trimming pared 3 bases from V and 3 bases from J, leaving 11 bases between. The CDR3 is CSVEQGFDTEAFF. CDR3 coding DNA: TGCAGCGTTGAGCAGGGGTTCGACACTGAAGCTTTCTTT. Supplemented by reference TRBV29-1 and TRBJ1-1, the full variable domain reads SAVISQKPSRDICQRGTSLTIQCQVDSQVTMMFWYRQQPGQSLTLIATANQGSEATYESGFVIDKFPISRPNLTFSTLTVSNMSPEDSSIYLCSVEQGFDTEAFFGQGTRLTVV.

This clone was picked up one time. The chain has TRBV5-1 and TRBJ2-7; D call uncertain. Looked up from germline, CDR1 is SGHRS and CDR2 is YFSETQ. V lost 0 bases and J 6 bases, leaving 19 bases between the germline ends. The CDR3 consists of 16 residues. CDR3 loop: CASSLAKTSGSVEQYF. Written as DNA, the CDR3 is TGCGCCAGCAGCTTGGCCAAAACCAGTGGTTCCGTCGAGCAGTACTTC. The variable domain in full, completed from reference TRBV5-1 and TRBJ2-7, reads KAGVTQTPRYLIKTRGQQVTLSCSPISGHRSVSWYQQTPGQGLQFLFEYFSETQRNKGNFPGRFSGRQFSNSRSEMNVSTLELGDSALYLCASSLAKTSGSVEQYFGPGTRLTVT.

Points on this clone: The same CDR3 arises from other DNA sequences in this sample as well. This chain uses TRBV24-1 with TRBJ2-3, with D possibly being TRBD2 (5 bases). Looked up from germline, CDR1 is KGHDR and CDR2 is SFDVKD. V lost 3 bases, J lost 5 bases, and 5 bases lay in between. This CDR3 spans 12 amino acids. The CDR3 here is CATSDRGDTQYF. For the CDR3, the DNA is TGTGCCACCAGTGATCGGGGAGATACGCAGTATTTT.

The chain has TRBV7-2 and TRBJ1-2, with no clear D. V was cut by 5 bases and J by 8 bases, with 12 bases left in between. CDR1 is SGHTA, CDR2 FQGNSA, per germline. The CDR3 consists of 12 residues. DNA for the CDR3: TGTGCCAGCAGCAAAGACAATTGGGGCTACACCTTC. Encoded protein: CASSKDNWGYTF.

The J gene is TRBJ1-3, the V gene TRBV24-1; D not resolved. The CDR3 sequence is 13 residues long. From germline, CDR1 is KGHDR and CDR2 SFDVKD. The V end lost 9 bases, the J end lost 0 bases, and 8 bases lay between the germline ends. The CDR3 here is CATGEDSGNTIYF. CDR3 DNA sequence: TGTGCCACCGGAGAAGACTCTGGAAACACCATATATTTT.

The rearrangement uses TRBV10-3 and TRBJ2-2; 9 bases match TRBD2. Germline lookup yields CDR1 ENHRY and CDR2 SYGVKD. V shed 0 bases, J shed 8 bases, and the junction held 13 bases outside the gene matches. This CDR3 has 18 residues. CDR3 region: CAISESTGLARTRGELFF. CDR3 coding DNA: TGTGCCATCAGTGAGTCGACAGGACTAGCGCGAACTAGGGGGGAGCTGTTTTTT.

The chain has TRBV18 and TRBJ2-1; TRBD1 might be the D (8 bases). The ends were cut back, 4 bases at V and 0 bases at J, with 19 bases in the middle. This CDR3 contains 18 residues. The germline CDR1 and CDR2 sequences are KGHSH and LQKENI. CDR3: CASSQAQGGPSSYNEQFF. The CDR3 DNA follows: TGTGCCAGCTCACAAGCACAGGGGGGGCCCAGCTCCTACAATGAGCAGTTCTTC.

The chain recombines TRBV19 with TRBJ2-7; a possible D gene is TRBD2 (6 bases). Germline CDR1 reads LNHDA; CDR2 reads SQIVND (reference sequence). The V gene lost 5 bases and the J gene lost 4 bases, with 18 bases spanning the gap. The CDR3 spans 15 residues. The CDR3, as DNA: TGTGCCAGTAGTCCTGAATCAGGGAGGAGGTACGAGCAGTACTTC. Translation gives CASSPESGRRYEQYF.

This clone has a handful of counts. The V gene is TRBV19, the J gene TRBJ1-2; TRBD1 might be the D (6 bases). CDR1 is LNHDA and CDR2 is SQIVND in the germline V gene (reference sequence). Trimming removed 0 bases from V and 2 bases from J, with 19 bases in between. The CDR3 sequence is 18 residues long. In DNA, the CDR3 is TGTGCCAGTAGTATAGATCAGATGGGAGACAGGAAGAACTATGGCTACACCTTC. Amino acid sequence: CASSIDQMGDRKNYGYTF.

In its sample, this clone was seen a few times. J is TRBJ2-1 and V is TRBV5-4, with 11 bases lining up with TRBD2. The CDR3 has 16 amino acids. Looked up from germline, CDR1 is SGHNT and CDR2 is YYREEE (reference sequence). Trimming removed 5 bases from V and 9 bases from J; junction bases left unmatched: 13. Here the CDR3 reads CASRAGTSGGGGEQFF. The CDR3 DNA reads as TGTGCCAGCAGGGCCGGGACTAGCGGAGGAGGGGGTGAGCAGTTCTTC. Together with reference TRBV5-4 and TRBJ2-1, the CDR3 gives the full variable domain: ETGVTQSPTHLIKTRGQQVTLRCSSQSGHNTVSWYQQALGQGPQFIFQYYREEENGRGNFPPRFSGLQFPNYSSELNVNALELDDSALYLCASRAGTSGGGGEQFFGPGTRLTVL.

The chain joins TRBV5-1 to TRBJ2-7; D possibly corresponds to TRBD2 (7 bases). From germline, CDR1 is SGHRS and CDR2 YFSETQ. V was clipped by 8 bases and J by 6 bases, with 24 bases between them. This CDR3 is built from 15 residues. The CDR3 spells CASREGGGRTSEQYF. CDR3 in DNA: TGCGCCAGTAGGGAGGGTGGGGGGCGCACGTCCGAGCAGTACTTC.

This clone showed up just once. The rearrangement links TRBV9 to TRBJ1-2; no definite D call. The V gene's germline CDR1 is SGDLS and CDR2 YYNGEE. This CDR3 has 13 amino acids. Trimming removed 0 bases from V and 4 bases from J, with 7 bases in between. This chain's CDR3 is CASSVGQIYGYTF. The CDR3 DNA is TGTGCCAGCAGCGTAGGTCAGATCTATGGCTACACCTTC.

CDR3 DNA: TGTGCCAGCAGTTACTCCAGCGGAGGTTACAATGAGCAGTTCTTC. Translating it yields CASSYSSGGYNEQFF. The gene calls are TRBV6-5 and TRBJ2-1; D is possibly TRBD2 (5 bases). The CDR3 runs to 15 residues. Germline-derived CDR1 and CDR2 are MNHEY and SVGAGI. V was pared by 0 bases and J by 4 bases, with 10 bases between.